This T cell receptor beta chain was identified in a study of T cell responses to AZD1222 COVID-19 vaccine. Across the whole study: Second doses were pooled across both intervals (about 4 or about 12 weeks). Study-wide findings and caveats: Reportedly, nearly half of unique spike TCRs recognized epitopes outside B.1.351/B.1.1.7 mutations. Dominant CD4 TCR responses targeted spike regions 160-218 and 743-854.

About this clone: The antigen remains unidentified.

The repertoire was sequenced with immunoSEQ multiplex PCR; TCRdb's copy has only in-frame clones and lacks some. The repertoire includes roughly 140,000 clones, 88% of them detected once, and roughly 2% sits in the top ten. Germline CDR1 and CDR2: SGHRS and YFSETQ. This CDR3 contains 15 residues. The ends were cut back, 4 bases at V and 0 bases at J, with 13 bases in the middle. This sequence joins TRBV5-1 and TRBJ2-5; TRBD1 or TRBD2 may be the D gene (5 bases each). The sequence was collected from an adult in good health. The material was peripheral blood, obtained on day 0 of AZD1222 vaccination. The CDR3 sequence: CASSVGDRYQETQYF. DNA for the CDR3: TGCGCCAGCAGCGTGGGGGATAGATACCAAGAGACCCAGTACTTC.